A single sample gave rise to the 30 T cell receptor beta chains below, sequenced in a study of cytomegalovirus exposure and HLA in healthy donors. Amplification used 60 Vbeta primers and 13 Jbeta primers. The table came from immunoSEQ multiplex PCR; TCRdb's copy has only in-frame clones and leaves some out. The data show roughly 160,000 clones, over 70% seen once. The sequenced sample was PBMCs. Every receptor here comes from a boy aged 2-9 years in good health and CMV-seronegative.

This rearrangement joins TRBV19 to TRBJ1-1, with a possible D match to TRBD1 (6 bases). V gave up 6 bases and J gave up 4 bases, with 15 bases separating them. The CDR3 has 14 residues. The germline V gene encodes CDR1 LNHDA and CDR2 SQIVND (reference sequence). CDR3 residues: CASSMTGGFTEAFF. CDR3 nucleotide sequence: TGTGCCAGTAGCATGACAGGCGGCTTCACTGAAGCTTTCTTT.

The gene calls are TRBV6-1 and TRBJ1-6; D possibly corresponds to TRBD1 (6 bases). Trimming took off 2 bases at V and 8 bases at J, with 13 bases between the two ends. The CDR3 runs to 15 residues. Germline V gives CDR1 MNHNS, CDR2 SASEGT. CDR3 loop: CASSETPGADSPLHF. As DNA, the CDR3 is TGTGCCAGCAGTGAAACCCCAGGGGCTGATTCACCCCTCCACTTT.

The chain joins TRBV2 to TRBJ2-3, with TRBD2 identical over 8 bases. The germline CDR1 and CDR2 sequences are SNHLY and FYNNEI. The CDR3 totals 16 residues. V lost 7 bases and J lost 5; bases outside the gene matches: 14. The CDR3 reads CASTNSGVKRGDTQYF. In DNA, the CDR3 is TGTGCCAGCACGAATAGCGGGGTCAAAAGGGGAGATACGCAGTATTTT.

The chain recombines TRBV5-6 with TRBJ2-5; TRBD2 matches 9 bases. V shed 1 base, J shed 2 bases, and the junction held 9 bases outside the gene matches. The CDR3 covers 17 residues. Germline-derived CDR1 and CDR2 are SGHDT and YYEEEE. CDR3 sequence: CASSLFSGSIGQETQYF. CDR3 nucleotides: TGTGCCAGCAGCTTGTTTAGCGGGAGTATTGGGCAAGAGACCCAGTACTTC.

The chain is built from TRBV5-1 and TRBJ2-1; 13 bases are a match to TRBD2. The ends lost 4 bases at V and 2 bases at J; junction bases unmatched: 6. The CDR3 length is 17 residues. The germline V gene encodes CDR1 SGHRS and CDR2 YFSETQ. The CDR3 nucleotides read TGCGCCAGCAGCACACTAGCGGGAGGGCCCCCCTACAATGAGCAGTTCTTC. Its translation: CASSTLAGGPPYNEQFF.

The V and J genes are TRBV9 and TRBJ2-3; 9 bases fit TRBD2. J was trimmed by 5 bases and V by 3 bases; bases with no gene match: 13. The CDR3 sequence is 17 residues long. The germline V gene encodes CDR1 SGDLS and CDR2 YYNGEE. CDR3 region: CASSGLWGGRAEDTQYF. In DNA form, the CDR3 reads TGTGCCAGCAGCGGCCTCTGGGGCGGGAGGGCCGAAGATACGCAGTATTTT.

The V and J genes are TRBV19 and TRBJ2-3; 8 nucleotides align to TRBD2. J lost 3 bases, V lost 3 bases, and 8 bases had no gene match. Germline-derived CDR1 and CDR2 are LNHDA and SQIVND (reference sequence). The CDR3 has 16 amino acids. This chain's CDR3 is CASSIKAGGITDTQYF. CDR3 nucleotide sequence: TGTGCCAGTAGTATTAAGGCGGGAGGTATAACAGATACGCAGTATTTT.

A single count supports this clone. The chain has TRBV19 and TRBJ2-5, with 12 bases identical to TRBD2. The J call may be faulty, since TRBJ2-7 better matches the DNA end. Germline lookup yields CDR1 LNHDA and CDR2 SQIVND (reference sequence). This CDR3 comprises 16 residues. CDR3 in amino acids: CASSPLGLAGPYEQYF. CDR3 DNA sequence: TGTGCCAGTAGTCCGCTCGGACTAGCGGGACCATACGAGCAGTACTTC.

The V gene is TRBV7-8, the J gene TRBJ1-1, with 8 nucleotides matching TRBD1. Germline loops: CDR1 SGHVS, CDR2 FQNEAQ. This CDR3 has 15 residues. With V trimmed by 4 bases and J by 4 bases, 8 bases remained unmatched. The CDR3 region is CASSSVTGEATEAFF. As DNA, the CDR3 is TGTGCCAGCAGCTCCGTGACAGGGGAGGCCACTGAAGCTTTCTTT.

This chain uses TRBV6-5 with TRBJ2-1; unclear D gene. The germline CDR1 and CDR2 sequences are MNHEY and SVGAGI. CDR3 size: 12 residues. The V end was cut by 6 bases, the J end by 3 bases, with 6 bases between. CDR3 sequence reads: CASRANYNEQFF. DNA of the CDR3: TGTGCCAGCAGGGCCAACTACAATGAGCAGTTCTTC.

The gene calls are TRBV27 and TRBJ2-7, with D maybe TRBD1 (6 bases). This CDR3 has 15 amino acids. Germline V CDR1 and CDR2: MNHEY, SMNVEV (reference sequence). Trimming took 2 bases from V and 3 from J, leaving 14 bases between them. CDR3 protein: CASSLQTKGGYEQYV. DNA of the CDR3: TGTGCCAGCAGTTTACAGACCAAAGGGGGCTACGAGCAGTACGTC.

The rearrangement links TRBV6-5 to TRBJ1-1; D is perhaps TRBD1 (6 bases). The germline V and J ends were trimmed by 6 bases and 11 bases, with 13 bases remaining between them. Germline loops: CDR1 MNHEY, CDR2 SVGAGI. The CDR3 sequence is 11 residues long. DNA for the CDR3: TGTGCCAGCAGGACACAGGGCAATGCTTTCTTT. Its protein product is CASRTQGNAFF.

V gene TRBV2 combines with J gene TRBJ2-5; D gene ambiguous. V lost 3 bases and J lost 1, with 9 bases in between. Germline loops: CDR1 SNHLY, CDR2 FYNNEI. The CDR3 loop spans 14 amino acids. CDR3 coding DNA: TGTGCCAGCAGTGAGCGGCCCACCCAAGAGACCCAGTACTTC. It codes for CASSERPTQETQYF. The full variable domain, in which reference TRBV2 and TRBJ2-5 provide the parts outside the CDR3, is EPEVTQTPSHQVTQMGQEVILRCVPISNHLYFYWYRQILGQKVEFLVSFYNNEISEKSEIFDDQFSVERPDGSNFTLKIRSTKLEDSAMYFCASSERPTQETQYFGPGTRLLVL.

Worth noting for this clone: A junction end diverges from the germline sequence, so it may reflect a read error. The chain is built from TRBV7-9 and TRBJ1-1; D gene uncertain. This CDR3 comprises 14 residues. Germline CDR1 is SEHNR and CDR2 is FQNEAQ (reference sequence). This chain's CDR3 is CASTLGGRSTEAFF. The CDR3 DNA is TGTGCCAGCACCTTAGGCGGTCGTAGCACTGAAGCTTTCTTT.

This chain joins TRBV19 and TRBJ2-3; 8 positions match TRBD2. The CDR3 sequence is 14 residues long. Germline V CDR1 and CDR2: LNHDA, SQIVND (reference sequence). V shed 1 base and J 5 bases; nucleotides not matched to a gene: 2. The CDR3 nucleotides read TGTGCCAGTAGTATAGGCGGGGGGAGAGATACGCAGTATTTT. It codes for CASSIGGGRDTQYF. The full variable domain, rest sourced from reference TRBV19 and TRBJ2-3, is DGGITQSPKYLFRKEGQNVTLSCEQNLNHDAMYWYRQDPGQGLRLIYYSQIVNDFQKGDIAEGYSVSREKKESFPLTVTSAQKNPTAFYLCASSIGGGRDTQYFGPGTRLTVL.

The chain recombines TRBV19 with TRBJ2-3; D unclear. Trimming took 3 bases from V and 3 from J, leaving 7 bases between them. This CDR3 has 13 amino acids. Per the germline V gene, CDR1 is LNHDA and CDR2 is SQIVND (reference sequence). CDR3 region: CASSIGVTDTQYF. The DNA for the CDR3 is TGTGCCAGTAGTATTGGAGTTACAGATACGCAGTATTTT. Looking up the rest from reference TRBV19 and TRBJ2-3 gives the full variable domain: DGGITQSPKYLFRKEGQNVTLSCEQNLNHDAMYWYRQDPGQGLRLIYYSQIVNDFQKGDIAEGYSVSREKKESFPLTVTSAQKNPTAFYLCASSIGVTDTQYFGPGTRLTVL.

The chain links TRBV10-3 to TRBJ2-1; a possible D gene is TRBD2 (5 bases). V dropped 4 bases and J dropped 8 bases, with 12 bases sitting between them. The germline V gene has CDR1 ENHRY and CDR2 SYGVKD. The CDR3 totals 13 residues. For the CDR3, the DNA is TGTGCCATCAGTGGGGCCGAGCGGTATGAGCAGTTCTTC. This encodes CAISGAERYEQFF.

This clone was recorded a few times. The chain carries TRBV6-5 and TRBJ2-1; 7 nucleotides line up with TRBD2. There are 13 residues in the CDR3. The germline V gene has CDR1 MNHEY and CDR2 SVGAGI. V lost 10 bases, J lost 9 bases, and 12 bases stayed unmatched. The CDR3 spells CATLAAHGSEQFF. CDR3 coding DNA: TGTGCCACCCTAGCGGCCCACGGGAGTGAGCAGTTCTTC.

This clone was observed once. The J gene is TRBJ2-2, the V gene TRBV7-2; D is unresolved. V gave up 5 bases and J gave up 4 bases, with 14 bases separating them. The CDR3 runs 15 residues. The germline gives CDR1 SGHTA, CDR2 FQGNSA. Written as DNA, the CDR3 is TGTGCCAGCAGCAAGCTTCTTTACAGCACCGGGGAGCTGTTTTTT. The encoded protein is CASSKLLYSTGELFF.

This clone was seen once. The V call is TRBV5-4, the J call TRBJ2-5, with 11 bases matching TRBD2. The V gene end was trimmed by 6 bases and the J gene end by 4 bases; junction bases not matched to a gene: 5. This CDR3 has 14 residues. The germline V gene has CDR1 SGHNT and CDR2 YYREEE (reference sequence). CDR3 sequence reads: CASNTGTSGETQYF. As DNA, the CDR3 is TGTGCCAGCAACACCGGGACTAGCGGAGAGACCCAGTACTTC.

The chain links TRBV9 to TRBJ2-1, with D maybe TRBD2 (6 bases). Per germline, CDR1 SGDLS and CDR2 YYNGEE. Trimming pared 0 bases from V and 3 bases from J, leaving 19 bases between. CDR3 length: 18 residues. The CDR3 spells CASSVVGSRDLGYNEQFF. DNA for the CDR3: TGTGCCAGCAGCGTAGTGGGCAGCCGGGACTTGGGCTACAATGAGCAGTTCTTC.

CDR3 in amino acids: CASSLDVPIPYEQYF. The CDR3 coding sequence is TGTGCCAGCAGTCTAGATGTCCCGATCCCCTACGAGCAGTACTTC. The chain carries TRBV2 and TRBJ2-7; D not certain. The germline CDR1 and CDR2 sequences are SNHLY and FYNNEI. The CDR3 is 15 residues long. V was clipped by 5 bases and J by 2 bases, with 16 bases between them.

The CDR3 spells CASSGNTGGETQYF. DNA for the CDR3: TGTGCCAGCAGCGGGAATACAGGGGGAGAGACCCAGTACTTC. This sequence joins TRBV9 and TRBJ2-5; 8 positions agree with TRBD1. After removal of 3 bases from V and 4 bases from J, the junction contained 5 bases not matched to a gene. The CDR3 runs 14 residues. From germline, CDR1 is SGDLS and CDR2 YYNGEE.

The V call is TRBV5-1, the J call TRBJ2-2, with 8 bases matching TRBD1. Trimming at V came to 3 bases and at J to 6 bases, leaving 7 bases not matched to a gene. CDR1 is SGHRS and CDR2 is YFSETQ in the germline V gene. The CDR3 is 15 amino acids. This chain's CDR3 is CASSWTGQGAGELFF. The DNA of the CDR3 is TGCGCCAGCAGCTGGACAGGGCAGGGGGCCGGGGAGCTGTTTTTT. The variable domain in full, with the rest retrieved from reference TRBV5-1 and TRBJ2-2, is KAGVTQTPRYLIKTRGQQVTLSCSPISGHRSVSWYQQTPGQGLQFLFEYFSETQRNKGNFPGRFSGRQFSNSRSEMNVSTLELGDSALYLCASSWTGQGAGELFFGEGSRLTVL.

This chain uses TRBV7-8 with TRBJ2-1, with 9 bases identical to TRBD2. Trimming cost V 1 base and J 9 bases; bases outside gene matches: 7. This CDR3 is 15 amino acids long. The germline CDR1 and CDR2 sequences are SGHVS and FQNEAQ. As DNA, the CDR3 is TGTGCCAGCAGCTTAGTAGGGGCTAGCGGGATTGAGCAGTTCTTC. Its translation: CASSLVGASGIEQFF.

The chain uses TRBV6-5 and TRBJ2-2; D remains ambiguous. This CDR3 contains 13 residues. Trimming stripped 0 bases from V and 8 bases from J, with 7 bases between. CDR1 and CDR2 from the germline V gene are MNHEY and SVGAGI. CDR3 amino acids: CASSYSAWGELFF. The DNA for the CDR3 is TGTGCCAGCAGTTACTCGGCCTGGGGGGAGCTGTTTTTT.

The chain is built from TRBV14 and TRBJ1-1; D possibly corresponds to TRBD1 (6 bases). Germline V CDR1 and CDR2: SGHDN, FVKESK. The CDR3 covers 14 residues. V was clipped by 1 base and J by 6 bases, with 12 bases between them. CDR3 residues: CASSQATGPAEAFF. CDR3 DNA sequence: TGTGCCAGCAGCCAAGCGACAGGACCCGCTGAAGCTTTCTTT.

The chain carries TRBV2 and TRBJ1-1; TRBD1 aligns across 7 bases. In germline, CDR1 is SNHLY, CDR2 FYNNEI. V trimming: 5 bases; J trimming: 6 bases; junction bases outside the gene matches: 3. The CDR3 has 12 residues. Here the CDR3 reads CASSYGQAEAFF. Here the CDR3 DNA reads TGTGCCAGCAGTTACGGACAGGCTGAAGCTTTCTTT.

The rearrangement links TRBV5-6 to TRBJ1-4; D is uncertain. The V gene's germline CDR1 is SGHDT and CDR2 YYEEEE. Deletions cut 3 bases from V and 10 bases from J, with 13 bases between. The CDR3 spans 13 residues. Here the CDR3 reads CASSSTSFGKLFF. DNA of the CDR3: TGTGCCAGCAGCTCGACATCTTTTGGAAAACTGTTTTTT.

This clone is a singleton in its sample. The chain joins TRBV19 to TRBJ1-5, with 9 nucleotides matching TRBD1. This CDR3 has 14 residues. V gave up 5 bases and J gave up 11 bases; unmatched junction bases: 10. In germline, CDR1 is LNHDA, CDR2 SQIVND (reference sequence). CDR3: CASSLSTGTGTQHF. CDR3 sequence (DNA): TGTGCCAGTAGTCTCAGCACCGGGACAGGGACCCAGCATTTT.